The T cell receptor (beta chain) under discussion was sequenced for a study of T cell repertoires in cytomegalovirus infection. For the study at large: An indication of both CMV infection and matching HLA type came from public TCR beta signatures. Whole-study results and caveats: CMV-specific HLA-C-restricted TCR beta clonotypes dominated the ex vivo response. People with CMV and the relevant HLA were identified by cumulative public TCR beta family frequency.

Each CDR3 protein is one row after TCRdb ran MiXCR on the reads. This sample has fewer than 700,000 distinct CDR3 sequences, with more than 20% found just once. About this clonotype: Antigen unknown. A read error is possible here, since a much larger clone lies one base away. The conserved phenylalanine or tryptophan normally closing the CDR3 is absent here, so this likely arose from a read error.

This CDR3 comprises 13 residues. Trimming cost V 2 bases and J 2 bases, with 3 bases left between them. Germline CDR1 reads MNHEY; CDR2 reads SMNVEV (reference sequence). The sequencing sample was made of CD8+ T cells from PBMCs. The chain uses TRBV27 and TRBJ1-4; D unresolved. The receptor's source is a human donor in good health (CMV status not recorded). Some clones in this sample may be carry-over from other donors' samples. Here the CDR3 DNA reads TGTGCCAGCAGTTTACAGACTAATGAAAAACTGTTTTCT. Protein sequence: CASSLQTNEKLFS.